This passage covers 18 T cell receptor beta chains from one sample sequenced in a study of Graves' ophthalmopathy and Graves' hyperthyroidism. Amplified TCR beta CDR3 regions were obtained using RNA transcripts as template. In the first round, RT-PCR was carried out with HTBI primers, and a multiplex PCR formed the second round. TCRdb independently ran MiXCR on the multiplex PCR reads; one entry per CDR3 protein. The table includes around 520,000 distinct CDR3 sequences, less than 45% detected once. Sequenced input: peripheral blood or thyroid tissue (not recorded which). These receptors were collected from an adult man with Graves' hyperthyroidism.

This clonotype has just a few counts. The rearrangement links TRBV19 to TRBJ1-2, with D maybe TRBD1 (6 bases). Deletions cut 1 base from V and 3 bases from J, with 12 bases between. The CDR3 sequence is 15 residues long. Per germline, CDR1 LNHDA and CDR2 SQIVND (reference sequence). In DNA, the CDR3 is TGTGCCAGTAGTATAGGGCCAGGGGAAGACTATGGCTACACCTTC. Translated, it gives CASSIGPGEDYGYTF.

This clonotype has a single count. The chain carries TRBV2 and TRBJ1-4; a weak D match, TRBD1 (5 bases). The germline gives CDR1 SNHLY, CDR2 FYNNEI. The CDR3 totals 12 residues. V lost 8 bases and J 8 bases, leaving 12 bases between the germline ends. CDR3 sequence reads: CASGAGTEKLFF. The CDR3 nucleotides read TGTGCCAGCGGGGCAGGGACCGAAAAACTGTTTTTT.

A word on this clonotype: A much bigger clone sits one base away, suggesting this may be a read error. No conserved phenylalanine or tryptophan ends this CDR3, so it is likely a read error. The chain joins TRBV2 to TRBJ1-6, with TRBD1 matching 7 bases. CDR1 SNHLY and CDR2 FYNNEI come from the germline V gene. The CDR3 sequence is 14 residues long. The ends lost 6 bases at V and 7 bases at J; junction bases unmatched: 6. Written as DNA, the CDR3 is TGTGCCAGCAGGCTACAGGGGATGAATTCACCCCTCCACCTT. This codes for CASRLQGMNSPLHL.

This clonotype turned up a few times. The rearrangement joins TRBV6-2 or TRBV6-3 to TRBJ1-2; 9 bases agree with TRBD1. This CDR3 region has 15 residues. Per the germline V gene, CDR1 is MNHEY and CDR2 is SVGEGT. The J segment lost 4 bases and the V segment lost 2 bases, leaving 5 bases of the junction unmatched. Written as DNA, the CDR3 is TGTGCCAGCAGTTACGCGACAGGGGGTTTCTATGGCTACACCTTC. Amino acid sequence: CASSYATGGFYGYTF.

This clonotype has at least ten counts. The V gene is TRBV24-1, the J gene TRBJ2-7; D ambiguous. The CDR3 extends over 11 amino acids. Between the trimmed V and J ends, which lost 0 bases and 5 bases, there was a span of 1 base. Germline CDR1 is KGHDR and CDR2 is SFDVKD. CDR3 bases: TGTGCCACCAGTGATTTGCACGAGCAGTACTTC. This sequence encodes CATSDLHEQYF.

The rearrangement uses TRBV25-1 and TRBJ2-1; D gene ambiguous. Germline assignment: CDR1 MGHDK and CDR2 SYGVNS. V dropped 6 bases and J dropped 9 bases, with 15 bases sitting between them. This CDR3 contains 13 residues. The CDR3 is CASSDLGFGEQFF. The CDR3 DNA is TGTGCCAGCAGCGATCTAGGTTTCGGTGAGCAGTTCTTC.

This clonotype has at least ten counts. The rearrangement links TRBV20-1 to TRBJ2-5, with TRBD2 identical over 9 bases. The V segment lost 4 bases and the J segment 4 bases; nucleotides outside the gene matches: 10. This CDR3 has 15 residues. Germline CDR1 reads DFQATT; CDR2 reads SNEGSKA (reference sequence). The CDR3: CSAKSPAGGVETQYF. DNA for the CDR3: TGCAGTGCTAAGTCCCCAGCGGGGGGTGTAGAGACCCAGTACTTC.

The chain employs TRBV2 and TRBJ1-5; 11 bases align to TRBD1. From germline, CDR1 is SNHLY and CDR2 FYNNEI. The CDR3 has 16 residues. V lost 3 bases to trimming and J lost 7 bases; unmatched junction nucleotides: 8. The CDR3 here is CASSEGTGGSRQPQHF. The CDR3 DNA is TGTGCCAGCAGTGAGGGGACAGGGGGTTCGAGACAGCCCCAGCATTTT. Variable domain in full (rest from reference TRBV2 and TRBJ1-5): EPEVTQTPSHQVTQMGQEVILRCVPISNHLYFYWYRQILGQKVEFLVSFYNNEISEKSEIFDDQFSVERPDGSNFTLKIRSTKLEDSAMYFCASSEGTGGSRQPQHFGDGTRLSIL.

The CDR3 DNA reads TGTGCTAGTGGTTTGAGGTTAGGGGTCGGCGGGGAGCTGTTTTTT. Its translation is CASGLRLGVGGELFF. The chain carries TRBV12-3 or TRBV12-4 and TRBJ2-2, with TRBD1 as a possible D gene (5 bases). This CDR3 has 15 amino acids.

On this clonotype: A much larger clone sits a single nucleotide away, making a read error possible. The DNA for the CDR3 is TGTGCCAGCAGCATAATCGACAGGAGCCAAGAGACCCAGTACTTC. Amino acids: CASSIIDRSQETQYF. The chain is built from TRBV7-2 and TRBJ2-5; D possibly corresponds to TRBD1 (6 bases). The CDR3 extends over 15 amino acids. Germline V gene data show CDR1 as SGHTA and CDR2 as FQGNSA. V lost 5 bases and J 1 base, leaving 14 bases between the germline ends. The full variable domain, its missing parts supplied by reference TRBV7-2 and TRBJ2-5, is GAGVSQSPSNKVTEKGKDVELRCDPISGHTALYWYRQSLGQGLEFLIYFQGNSAPDKSGLPSDRFSAERTGGSVSTLTIQRTQQEDSAVYLCASSIIDRSQETQYFGPGTRLLVL.

The genes are TRBV20-1 and TRBJ1-1; D not resolved. The CDR3 contains 13 residues. Germline CDR1 is DFQATT and CDR2 is SNEGSKA (reference sequence). The V gene lost 5 bases and the J gene lost 1 base, with 11 bases spanning the gap. As DNA, the CDR3 is TGCAGTGCTCAGACTAGGGCGAACACTGAAGCTTTCTTT. It is translated as CSAQTRANTEAFF.

V usage is TRBV6-5 and J usage is TRBJ2-2, with TRBD1 matching 7 bases. The CDR3 spans 13 residues. V trimming: 10 bases; J trimming: 6 bases; junction bases outside the gene matches: 8. Per germline, CDR1 MNHEY and CDR2 SVGAGI. The CDR3 region has the DNA TGTGCCATACGTACAGGGGCCGCCGGGGAGCTGTTTTTT. Encoded protein: CAIRTGAAGELFF.

This clonotype was seen more than once but under ten times. A read error may produce the germline difference seen at one junction end. The CDR3 protein is CASSERIGLQPQHF. The CDR3 region has the DNA TGTGCCAGTAGTGAACGAATCGGCCTTCAGCCCCAGCATTTT. The gene calls are TRBV6-1 and TRBJ1-5; D is unclear. Germline assignment: CDR1 MNHNS and CDR2 SASEGT. The length of the CDR3 is 14 residues.

This clonotype occurred many times. The V and J genes are TRBV6-5 and TRBJ1-2; 7 positions match TRBD1. This CDR3 comprises 15 residues. Germline CDR1 MNHEY, CDR2 SVGAGI. V dropped 4 bases and J dropped 2; count of bases not matched to a gene: 7. CDR3 sequence: CASSWGQNLNYGYTF. The CDR3 nucleotides read TGTGCCAGCAGTTGGGGACAGAACTTGAACTATGGCTACACCTTC.

The chain has TRBV9 and TRBJ2-1; D is possibly TRBD2 (5 bases). Trimming left V 2 bases short and J 9 bases short, with 9 bases between. CDR1 is SGDLS and CDR2 is YYNGEE in the germline V gene. The CDR3 runs 12 residues. The CDR3, as DNA: TGTGCCAGCAGCGTTTACGCGGGTGAGCAGTTCTTC. It codes for CASSVYAGEQFF.

This clonotype has a count of ten or more. This chain links TRBV9 with TRBJ2-7, with 7 bases matching TRBD1. CDR3 size: 15 residues. The germline CDR1 and CDR2 sequences are SGDLS and YYNGEE. The J segment lost 1 base and the V segment lost 6 bases, leaving 10 bases of the junction unmatched. The CDR3: CASNLTGTDSYEQYF. The CDR3, as DNA: TGTGCCAGCAACCTCACCGGGACAGATTCCTACGAGCAGTACTTC.

Points on this clonotype: The conserved closing phenylalanine or tryptophan is absent in this CDR3, likely reflecting a read error. The rearrangement joins TRBV5-1 to TRBJ2-3, with unresolved D. Germline V gives CDR1 SGHRS, CDR2 YFSETQ. This CDR3 is 13 amino acids long. V lost 5 bases, J lost 0 bases, and 7 bases lay in between. CDR3 in amino acids: CASRLGSTDTQYL. The CDR3 nucleotides read TGCGCCAGCAGGCTCGGGAGCACAGATACGCAGTATCTT.

This clonotype was seen only a few times. This rearrangement joins TRBV5-1 to TRBJ2-5; 14 bases fit TRBD2. CDR3 length: 19 amino acids. The junction had 12 bases not matched to a gene; V was cut back by 4 bases and J by 1 base. Germline V gene sequence: CDR1 SGHRS, CDR2 YFSETQ. The CDR3 loop reads CASSPGLAGGRYTQETQYF. CDR3 nucleotides: TGCGCCAGCAGCCCAGGACTAGCGGGAGGCCGCTATACCCAAGAGACCCAGTACTTC.